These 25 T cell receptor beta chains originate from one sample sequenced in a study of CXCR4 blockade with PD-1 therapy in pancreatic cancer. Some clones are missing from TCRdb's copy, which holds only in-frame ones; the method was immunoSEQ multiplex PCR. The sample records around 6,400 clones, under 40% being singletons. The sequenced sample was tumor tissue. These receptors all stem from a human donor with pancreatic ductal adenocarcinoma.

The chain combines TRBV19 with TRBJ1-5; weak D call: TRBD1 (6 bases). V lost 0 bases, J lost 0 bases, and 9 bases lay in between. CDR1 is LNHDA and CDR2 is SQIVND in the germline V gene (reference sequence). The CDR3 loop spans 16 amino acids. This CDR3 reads CASSIDGQYSNQPQHF. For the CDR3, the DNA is TGTGCCAGTAGTATAGACGGACAGTATAGCAATCAGCCCCAGCATTTT.

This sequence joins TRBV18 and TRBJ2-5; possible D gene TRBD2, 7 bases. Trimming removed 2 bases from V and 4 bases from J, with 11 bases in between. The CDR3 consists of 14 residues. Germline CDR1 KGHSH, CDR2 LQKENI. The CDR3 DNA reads TGTGCCAGCTCACCAGGGGGGGCAGGAGAGACCCAGTACTTC. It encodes CASSPGGAGETQYF. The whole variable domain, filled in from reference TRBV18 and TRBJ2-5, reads NAGVMQNPRHLVRRRGQEARLRCSPMKGHSHVYWYRQLPEEGLKFMVYLQKENIIDESGMPKERFSAEFPKEGPSILRIQQVVRGDSAAYFCASSPGGAGETQYFGPGTRLLVL.

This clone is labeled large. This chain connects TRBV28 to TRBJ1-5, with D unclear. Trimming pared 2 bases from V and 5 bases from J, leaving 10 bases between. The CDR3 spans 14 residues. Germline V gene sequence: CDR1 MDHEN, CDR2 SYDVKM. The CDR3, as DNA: TGTGCCAGCAGTTTAAGGGTACGAGATCAGCCCCAGCATTTT. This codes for CASSLRVRDQPQHF. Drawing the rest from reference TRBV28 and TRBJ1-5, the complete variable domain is DVKVTQSSRYLVKRTGEKVFLECVQDMDHENMFWYRQDPGLGLRLIYFSYDVKMKEKGDIPEGYSVSREKKERFSLILESASTNQTSMYLCASSLRVRDQPQHFGDGTRLSIL.

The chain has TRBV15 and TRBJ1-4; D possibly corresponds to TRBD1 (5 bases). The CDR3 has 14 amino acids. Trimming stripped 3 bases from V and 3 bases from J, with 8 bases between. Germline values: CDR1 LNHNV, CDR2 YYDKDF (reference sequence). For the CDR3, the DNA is TGTGCCACCAGCAGGGAAGGGGCTAATGAAAAACTGTTTTTT. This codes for CATSREGANEKLFF.

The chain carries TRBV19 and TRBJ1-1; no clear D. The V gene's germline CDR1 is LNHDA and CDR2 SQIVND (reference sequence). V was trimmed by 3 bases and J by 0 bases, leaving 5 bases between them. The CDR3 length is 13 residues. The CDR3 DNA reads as TGTGCCAGTAGTATGACAATGAACACTGAAGCTTTCTTT. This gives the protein CASSMTMNTEAFF.

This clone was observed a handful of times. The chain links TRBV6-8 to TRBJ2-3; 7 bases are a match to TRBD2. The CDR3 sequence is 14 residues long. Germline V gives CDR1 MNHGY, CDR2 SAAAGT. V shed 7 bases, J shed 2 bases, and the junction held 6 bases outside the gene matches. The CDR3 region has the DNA TGTGCCAGCAAGGACGGGAGGACCACAGATACGCAGTATTTT. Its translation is CASKDGRTTDTQYF.

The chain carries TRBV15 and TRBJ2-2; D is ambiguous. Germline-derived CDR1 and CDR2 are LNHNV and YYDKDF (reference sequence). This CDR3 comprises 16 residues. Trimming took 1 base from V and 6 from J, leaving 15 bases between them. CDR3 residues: CATSRVPVLHAGELFF. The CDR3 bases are TGTGCCACCAGCAGAGTTCCAGTCCTCCACGCCGGGGAGCTGTTTTTT.

CDR3 in amino acids: CASSLDQTGTGGNTIYF. Here the CDR3 DNA reads TGTGCCAGCAGCTTAGATCAAACCGGGACCGGAGGAAACACCATATATTTT. The chain combines TRBV11-3 with TRBJ1-3; a weak D match, TRBD1 (5 bases). V lost 0 bases, J lost 4 bases, and 16 bases lay in between. The CDR3 extends over 17 amino acids. Germline V gene lookup returns CDR1 SGHNT and CDR2 YENEEA.

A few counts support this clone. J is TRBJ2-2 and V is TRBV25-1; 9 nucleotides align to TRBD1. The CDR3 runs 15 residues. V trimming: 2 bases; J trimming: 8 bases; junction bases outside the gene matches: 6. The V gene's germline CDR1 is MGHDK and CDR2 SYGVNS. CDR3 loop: CASSERGTGWGELFF. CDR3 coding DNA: TGTGCCAGCAGTGAACGTGGGACAGGGTGGGGGGAGCTGTTTTTT.

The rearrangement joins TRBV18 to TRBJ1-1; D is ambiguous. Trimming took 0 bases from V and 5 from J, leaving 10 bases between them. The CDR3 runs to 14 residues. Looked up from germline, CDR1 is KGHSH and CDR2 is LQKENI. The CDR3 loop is CASSPPQARTEAFF. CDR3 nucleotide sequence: TGTGCCAGCTCACCACCGCAGGCAAGGACTGAAGCTTTCTTT.

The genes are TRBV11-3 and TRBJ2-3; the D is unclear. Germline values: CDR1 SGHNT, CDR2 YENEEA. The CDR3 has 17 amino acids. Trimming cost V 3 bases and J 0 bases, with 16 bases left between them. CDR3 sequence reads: CASSLDLGITSTDTQYF. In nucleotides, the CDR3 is TGTGCCAGCAGCTTGGATCTGGGAATTACTAGCACAGATACGCAGTATTTT.

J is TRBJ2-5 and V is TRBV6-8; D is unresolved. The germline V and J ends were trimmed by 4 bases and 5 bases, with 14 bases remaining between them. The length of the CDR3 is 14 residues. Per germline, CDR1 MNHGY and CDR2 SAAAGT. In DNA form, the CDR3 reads TGTGCCAGCAGTTTTGGGTCGTCGGCGGAGACCCAGTACTTC. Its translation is CASSFGSSAETQYF.

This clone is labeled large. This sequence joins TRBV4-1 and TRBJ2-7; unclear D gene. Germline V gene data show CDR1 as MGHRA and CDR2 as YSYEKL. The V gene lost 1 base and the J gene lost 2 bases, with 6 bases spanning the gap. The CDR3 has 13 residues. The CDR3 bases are TGCGCCAGCAGCCAAGCGTCAACCTACGAGCAGTACTTC. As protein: CASSQASTYEQYF.

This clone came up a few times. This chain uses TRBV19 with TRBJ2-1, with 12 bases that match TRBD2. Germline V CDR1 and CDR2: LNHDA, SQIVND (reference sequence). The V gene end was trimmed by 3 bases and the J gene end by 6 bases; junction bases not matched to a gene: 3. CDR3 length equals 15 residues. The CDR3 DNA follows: TGTGCCAGTAGTATCCTAGCGGGAGGGATCAATGAGCAGTTCTTC. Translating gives CASSILAGGINEQFF.

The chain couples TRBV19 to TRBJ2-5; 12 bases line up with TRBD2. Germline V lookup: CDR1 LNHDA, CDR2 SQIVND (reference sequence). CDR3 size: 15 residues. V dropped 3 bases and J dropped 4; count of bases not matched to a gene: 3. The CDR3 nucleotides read TGTGCCAGTAGTATCCTGACTAGCGGGAGAGAGACCCAGTACTTC. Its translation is CASSILTSGRETQYF.

CDR3 residues: CASSQLRGGYGYTF. The DNA for the CDR3 is TGTGCCAGCAGCCAACTGCGGGGTGGGTATGGCTACACCTTC. V is TRBV14 and J is TRBJ1-2; D remains ambiguous. Germline V gene lookup returns CDR1 SGHDN and CDR2 FVKESK. With 2 bases removed from V and 5 bases from J, the gap between germline ends came to 12 bases. The CDR3 is 14 residues long.

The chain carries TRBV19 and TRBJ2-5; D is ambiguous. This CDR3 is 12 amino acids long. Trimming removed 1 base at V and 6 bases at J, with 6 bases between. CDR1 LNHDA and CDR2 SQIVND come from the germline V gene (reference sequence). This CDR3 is CASSIGTQTQYF. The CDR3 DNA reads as TGTGCCAGTAGTATAGGGACCCAGACCCAGTACTTC.

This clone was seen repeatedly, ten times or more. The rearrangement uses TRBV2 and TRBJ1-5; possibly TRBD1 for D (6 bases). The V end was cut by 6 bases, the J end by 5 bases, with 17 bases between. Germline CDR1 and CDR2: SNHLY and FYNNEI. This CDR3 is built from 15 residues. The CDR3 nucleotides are TGTGCCAGCAGCCTAGAACAGGGAGGGGATCAGCCCCAGCATTTT. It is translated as CASSLEQGGDQPQHF.

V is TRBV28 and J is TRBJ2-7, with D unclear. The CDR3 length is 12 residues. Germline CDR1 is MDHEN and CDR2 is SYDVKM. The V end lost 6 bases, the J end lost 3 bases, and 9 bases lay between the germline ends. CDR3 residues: CASSPSSYEQYF. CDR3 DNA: TGTGCCAGCAGCCCATCAAGCTACGAGCAGTACTTC.

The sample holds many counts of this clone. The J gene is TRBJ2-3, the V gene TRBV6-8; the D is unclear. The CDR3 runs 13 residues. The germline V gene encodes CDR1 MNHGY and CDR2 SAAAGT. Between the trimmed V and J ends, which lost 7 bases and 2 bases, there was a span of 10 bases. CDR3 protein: CASKVVLTDTQYF. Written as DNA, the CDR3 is TGTGCCAGCAAGGTGGTCCTCACAGATACGCAGTATTTT.

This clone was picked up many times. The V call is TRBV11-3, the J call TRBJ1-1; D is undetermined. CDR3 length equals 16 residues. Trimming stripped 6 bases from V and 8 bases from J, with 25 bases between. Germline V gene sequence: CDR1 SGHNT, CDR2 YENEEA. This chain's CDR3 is CASSFGVGMLVEEAFF. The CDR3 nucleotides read TGTGCCAGCAGTTTTGGAGTAGGGATGCTAGTGGAGGAAGCTTTCTTT.

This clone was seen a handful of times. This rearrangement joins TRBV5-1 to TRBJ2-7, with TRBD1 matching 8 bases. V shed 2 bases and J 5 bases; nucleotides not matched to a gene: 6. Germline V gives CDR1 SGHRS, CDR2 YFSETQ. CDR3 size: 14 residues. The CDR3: CASSLMTGVHEQYF. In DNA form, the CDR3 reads TGCGCCAGCAGCTTAATGACAGGGGTACACGAGCAGTACTTC.

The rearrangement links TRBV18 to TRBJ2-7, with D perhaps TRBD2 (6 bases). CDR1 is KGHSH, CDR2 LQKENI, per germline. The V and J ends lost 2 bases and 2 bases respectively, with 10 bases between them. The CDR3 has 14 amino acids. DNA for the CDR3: TGTGCCAGCTCACCAGGACTAACTACCTACGAGCAGTACTTC. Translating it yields CASSPGLTTYEQYF.

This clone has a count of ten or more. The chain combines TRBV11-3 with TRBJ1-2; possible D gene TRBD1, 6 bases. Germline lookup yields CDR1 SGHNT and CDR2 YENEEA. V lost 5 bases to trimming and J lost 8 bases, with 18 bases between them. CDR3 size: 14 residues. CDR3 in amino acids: CASSQGAGVNGYTF. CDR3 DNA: TGTGCCAGCAGCCAAGGGGCAGGGGTAAACGGCTACACCTTC.

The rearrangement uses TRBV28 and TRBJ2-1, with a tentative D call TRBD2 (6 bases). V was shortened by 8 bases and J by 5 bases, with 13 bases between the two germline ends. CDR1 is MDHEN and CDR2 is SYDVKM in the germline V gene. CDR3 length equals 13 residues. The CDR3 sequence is CASRAGGDNEQFF. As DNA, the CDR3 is TGTGCCAGCCGTGCCGGAGGGGACAATGAGCAGTTCTTC.